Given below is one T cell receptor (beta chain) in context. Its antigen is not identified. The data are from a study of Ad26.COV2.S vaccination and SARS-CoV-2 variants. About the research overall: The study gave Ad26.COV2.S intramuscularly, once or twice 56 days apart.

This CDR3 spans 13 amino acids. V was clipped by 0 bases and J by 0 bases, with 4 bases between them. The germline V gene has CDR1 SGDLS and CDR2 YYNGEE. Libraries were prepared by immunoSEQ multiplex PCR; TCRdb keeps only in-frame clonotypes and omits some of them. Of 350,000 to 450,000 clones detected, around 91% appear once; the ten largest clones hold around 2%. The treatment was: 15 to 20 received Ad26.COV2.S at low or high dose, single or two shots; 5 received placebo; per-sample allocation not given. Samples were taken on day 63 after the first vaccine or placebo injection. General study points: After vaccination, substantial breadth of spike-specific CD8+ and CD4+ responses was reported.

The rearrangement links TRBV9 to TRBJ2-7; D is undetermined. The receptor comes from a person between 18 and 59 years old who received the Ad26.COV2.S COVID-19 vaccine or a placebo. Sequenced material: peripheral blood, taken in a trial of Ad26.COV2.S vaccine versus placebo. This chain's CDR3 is CASSVGTSYEQYF. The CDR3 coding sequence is TGTGCCAGCAGCGTAGGCACCTCCTACGAGCAGTACTTC. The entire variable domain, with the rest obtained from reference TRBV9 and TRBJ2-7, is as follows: DSGVTQTPKHLITATGQRVTLRCSPRSGDLSVYWYQQSLDQGLQFLIQYYNGEERAKGNILERFSAQQFPDLHSELNLSSLELGDSALYFCASSVGTSYEQYFGPGTRLTVT.